This TCR beta chain is drawn from a study of T cells after yellow fever vaccination. Remarks on this clonotype: Its cognate antigen is unknown.

Findings and caveats of the study: A faster peak, day 5 versus 15, was reached by the weaker secondary response. Once the booster was given, most primary-vaccination clones reappeared, at about 95% for CD4 and around 90% for CD8.

Trimming pared 4 bases from V and 7 bases from J, leaving 11 bases between. The CDR3 covers 13 residues. CDR1 and CDR2 from the germline V gene are SEHNR and FQNEAQ (reference sequence). TCRdb used MiXCR to reprocess the 5' RACE reads, holding one entry per CDR3 protein. The sample holds 500,000 to 650,000 distinct CDR3 sequences, less than 20% seen once. Sequenced material: PBMCs, taken around 5 days after the first yellow fever vaccination. This receptor was taken from a man aged 18 to 30 who received the YFV17D yellow fever vaccine. The J gene is TRBJ2-1, the V gene TRBV7-9; D is ambiguous. This CDR3 reads CASSSRSPNEQFF. The CDR3, as DNA: TGTGCCAGCAGCTCGAGGTCTCCAAATGAGCAGTTCTTC.